Described below is a single T cell receptor (beta chain) sequence and its context. Its antigen is unidentified. The data stem from a study of T cell repertoires in cytomegalovirus infection. Each CDR3 protein gets one entry after TCRdb re-called the reads with MiXCR. The table includes about 220,000 distinct CDR3 sequences, roughly 34% detected once. V was trimmed by 6 bases and J by 5 bases, leaving 11 bases between them. CDR1 KGHSH and CDR2 LQKENI come from the germline V gene. The CDR3 length is 12 residues. Material: CD8+ T cells from cultured PBMCs, obtained from culture after CMV antigen stimulation. The gene calls are TRBV18 and TRBJ2-7; no clear D. This TCR came from a human donor in good health (CMV status not recorded). Some clones in this sample may be carry-over from other donors' samples. The DNA of the CDR3 is TGTGCCAGCTCGTTTCAACGGGACGAGCAGTACTTC. Its protein is CASSFQRDEQYF.